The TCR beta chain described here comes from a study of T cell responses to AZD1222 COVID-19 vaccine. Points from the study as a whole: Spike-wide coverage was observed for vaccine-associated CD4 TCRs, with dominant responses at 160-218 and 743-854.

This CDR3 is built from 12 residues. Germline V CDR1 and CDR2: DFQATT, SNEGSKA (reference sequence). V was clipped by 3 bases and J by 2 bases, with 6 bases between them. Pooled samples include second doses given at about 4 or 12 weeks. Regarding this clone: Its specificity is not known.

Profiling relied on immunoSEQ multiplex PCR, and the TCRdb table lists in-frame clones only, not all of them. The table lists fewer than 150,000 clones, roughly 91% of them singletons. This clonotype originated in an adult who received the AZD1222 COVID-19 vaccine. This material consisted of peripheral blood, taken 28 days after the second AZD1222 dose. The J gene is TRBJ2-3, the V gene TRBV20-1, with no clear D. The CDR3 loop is CSASPLTDTQYF. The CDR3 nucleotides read TGCAGTGCTAGTCCCCTCACAGATACGCAGTATTTT.